This T cell receptor (beta chain) was found in a study of T cell repertoires in cytomegalovirus infection. Trimming cost V 3 bases and J 9 bases, with 15 bases left between them. Germline V lookup: CDR1 SEHNR, CDR2 FQNEAQ (reference sequence). The CDR3 spans 13 residues. MiXCR was run by TCRdb on the reads, yielding one entry per CDR3 protein. The sample consists of about 100,000 distinct CDR3 sequences, 23% of them appearing once. J is TRBJ2-7 and V is TRBV7-9; a possible D gene is TRBD2 (6 bases). Sequences were obtained from CD8+ T cells from PBMCs. This clonotype originated in a human donor in good health (CMV status not recorded). Some clones in this sample may be carry-over from other donors' samples. The CDR3 DNA sequence: TGTGCCAGCAGCTTCGGAGGGAGCCACGGGCAGTACTTC. This encodes CASSFGGSHGQYF. The full variable domain, with the rest looked up from reference TRBV7-9 and TRBJ2-7, is DTGVSQNPRHKITKRGQNVTFRCDPISEHNRLYWYRQTLGQGPEFLTYFQNEAQLEKSRLLSDRFSAERPKGSFSTLEIQRTEQGDSAMYLCASSFGGSHGQYFGPGTRLTVT.